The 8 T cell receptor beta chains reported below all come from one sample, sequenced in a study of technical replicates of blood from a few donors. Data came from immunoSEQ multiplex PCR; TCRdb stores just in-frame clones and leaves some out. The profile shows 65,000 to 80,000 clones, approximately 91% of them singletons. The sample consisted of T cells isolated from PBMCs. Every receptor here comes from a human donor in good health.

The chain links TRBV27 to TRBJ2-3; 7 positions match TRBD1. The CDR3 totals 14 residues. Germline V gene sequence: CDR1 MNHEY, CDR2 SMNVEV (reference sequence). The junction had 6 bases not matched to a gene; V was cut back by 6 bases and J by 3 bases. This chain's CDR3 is CASRRQGLTDTQYF. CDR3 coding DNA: TGTGCCAGCAGACGACAGGGTTTGACAGATACGCAGTATTTT.

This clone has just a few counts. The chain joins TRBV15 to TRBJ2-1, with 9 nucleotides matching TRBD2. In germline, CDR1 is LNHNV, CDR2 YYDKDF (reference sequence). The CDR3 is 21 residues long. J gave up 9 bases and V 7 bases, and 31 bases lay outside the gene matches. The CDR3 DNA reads TGTGCCACCACCCTTCGGTCTGGGGACGGAAGGGCGGGAGGGCCACGCGTTGAGCAGTTCTTC. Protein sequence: CATTLRSGDGRAGGPRVEQFF.

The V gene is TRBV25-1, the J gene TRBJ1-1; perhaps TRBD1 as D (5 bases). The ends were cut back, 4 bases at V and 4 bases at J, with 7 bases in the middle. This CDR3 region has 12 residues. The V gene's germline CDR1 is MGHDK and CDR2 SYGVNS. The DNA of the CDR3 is TGTGCCAGCAGTGGCGGGGGCACTGAAGCTTTCTTT. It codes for CASSGGGTEAFF. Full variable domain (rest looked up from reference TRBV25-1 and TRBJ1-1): EADIYQTPRYLVIGTGKKITLECSQTMGHDKMYWYQQDPGMELHLIHYSYGVNSTEKGDLSSESTVSRIRTEHFPLTLESARPSHTSQYLCASSGGGTEAFFGQGTRLTVV.

The CDR3 DNA reads TGTGCCAGCAGCGCCCGAACTAGCGGGAGCGGGACAGATACGCAGTATTTT. It yields the protein CASSARTSGSGTDTQYF. This chain connects TRBV9 to TRBJ2-3, with 11 positions matching TRBD2. The germline CDR1 and CDR2 sequences are SGDLS and YYNGEE. This CDR3 spans 17 amino acids. V shed 3 bases, J shed 3 bases, and the junction held 9 bases outside the gene matches.

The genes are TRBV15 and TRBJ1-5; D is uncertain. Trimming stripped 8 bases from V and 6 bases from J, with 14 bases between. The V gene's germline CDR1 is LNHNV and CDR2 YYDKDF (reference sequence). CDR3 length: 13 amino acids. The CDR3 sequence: CATEYLRPQPQHF. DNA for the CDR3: TGTGCCACCGAATATTTGAGGCCTCAGCCCCAGCATTTT.

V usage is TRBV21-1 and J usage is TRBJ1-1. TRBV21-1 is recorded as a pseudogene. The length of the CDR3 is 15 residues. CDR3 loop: CASSKVTGLGTEAFF. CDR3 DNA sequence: TGTGCCAGCAGCAAAGTAACGGGTCTCGGCACTGAAGCTTTCTTT.

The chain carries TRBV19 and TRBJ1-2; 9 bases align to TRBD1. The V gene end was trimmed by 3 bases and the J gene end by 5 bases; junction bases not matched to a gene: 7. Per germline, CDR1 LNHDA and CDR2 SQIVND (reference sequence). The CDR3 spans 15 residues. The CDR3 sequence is CASSIPGQGIYGYTF. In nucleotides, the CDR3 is TGTGCCAGTAGTATCCCCGGACAGGGGATTTATGGCTACACCTTC.

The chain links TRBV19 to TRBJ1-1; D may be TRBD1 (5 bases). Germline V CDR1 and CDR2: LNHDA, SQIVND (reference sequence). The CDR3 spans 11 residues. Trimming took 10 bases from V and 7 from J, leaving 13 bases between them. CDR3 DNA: TGTGCCATAATGTGGGGCCTTGAAGCTTTCTTT. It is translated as CAIMWGLEAFF.